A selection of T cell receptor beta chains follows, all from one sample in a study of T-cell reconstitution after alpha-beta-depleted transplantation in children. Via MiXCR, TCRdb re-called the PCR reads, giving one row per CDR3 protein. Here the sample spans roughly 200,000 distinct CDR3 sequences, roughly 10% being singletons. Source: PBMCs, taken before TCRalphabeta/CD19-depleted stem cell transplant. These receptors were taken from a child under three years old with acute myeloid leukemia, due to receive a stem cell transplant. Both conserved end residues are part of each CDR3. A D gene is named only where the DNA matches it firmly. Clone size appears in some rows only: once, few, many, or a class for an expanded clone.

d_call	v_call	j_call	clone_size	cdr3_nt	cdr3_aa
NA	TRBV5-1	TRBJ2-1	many	TGCGCCAGCAGCTTGGTAGGCAGTACTTACAATGAGCAGTTCTTC	CASSLVGSTYNEQFF
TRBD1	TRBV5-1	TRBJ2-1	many	TGCGCCAGCAGCTTCCTTGCCGGGACAGGGGTTTCCTACAATGAGCAGTTCTTC	CASSFLAGTGVSYNEQFF
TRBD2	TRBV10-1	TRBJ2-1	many	TGCGCCAGCAGGCCGGCCCTAGCGGGGGGGCCGTCCGGTGAGCAGTTCTTC	CASRPALAGGPSGEQFF
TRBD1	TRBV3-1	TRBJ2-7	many	TGTGCCAGCAGCCAAGCGGACAGGACCTACGAGCAGTACTTC	CASSQADRTYEQYF
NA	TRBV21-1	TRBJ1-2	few	TGTGCCAGCAGCCTGGGGACAGGCCTCCATGGCTACACCTTC	CASSLGTGLHGYTF
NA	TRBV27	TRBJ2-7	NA	TGTGCCAGCAGTTTTCGGTCCCTAAATAGGAGAGTGGGCTACGAGCAGTACTTC	CASSFRSLNRRVGYEQYF
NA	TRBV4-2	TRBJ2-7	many	TGTGCCAGCAGCCACGACGGGACATACCGCTCCTACGAGCAGTACTTC	CASSHDGTYRSYEQYF
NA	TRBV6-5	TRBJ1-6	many	TGTGCCAGCAGTTACTCGGCAGGAAGGTTTTCACCCCTCCACTTT	CASSYSAGRFSPLHF
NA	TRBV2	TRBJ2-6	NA	TGTGCCAGCACCGGCCGCTCTGGGGCCAACGTCCTGACTTTC	CASTGRSGANVLTF
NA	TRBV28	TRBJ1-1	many	TGTGCCAGCAAGGGTCTTATGAACACTGAAGCTTTCTTT	CASKGLMNTEAFF
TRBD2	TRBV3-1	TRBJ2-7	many	TGTGCCAGCAGCCAAGATCAAGGACTAGCGGGAGAAGGGTACGAGCAGTACTTC	CASSQDQGLAGEGYEQYF
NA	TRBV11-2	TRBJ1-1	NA	TGTGCCAGCAGCTTAGATGGGCGGGCTGAAGCTTTCTTT	CASSLDGRAEAFF
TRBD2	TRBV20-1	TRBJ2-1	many	TGCAGTGCTATTCCTAGCGGGAGGGTACATGAGCAGTTCTTC	CSAIPSGRVHEQFF
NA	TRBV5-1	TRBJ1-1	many	TGCGCCAGCAGATCGGGGGAAGAAATGGGGATGAACACTGAAGCTTTCTTT	CASRSGEEMGMNTEAFF
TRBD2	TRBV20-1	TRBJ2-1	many	TGCAGTGCTAGGTTAGCGGGGGCCCCGAATGGTGAGCAGTTCTTC	CSARLAGAPNGEQFF
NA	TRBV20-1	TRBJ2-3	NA	TGCAGTGCTAGTTTACCAGCTAGCACAGATACGCAGTATTTT	CSASLPASTDTQYF
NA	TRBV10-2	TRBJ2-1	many	TGCGCCAGCAGTGAGTCCGGTAATGAGCAGTTCTTC	CASSESGNEQFF
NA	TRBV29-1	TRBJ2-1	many	TGCAGCGTTCCGCGGTGGGGGGGCTCTTCTGATTACAATGAGCAGTTCTTC	CSVPRWGGSSDYNEQFF
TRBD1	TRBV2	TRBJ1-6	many	TGTGCCAGCAGCATCGACAGGGAGTCTTCACCCCTCCACTTT	CASSIDRESSPLHF
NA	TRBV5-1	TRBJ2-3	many	TGCGCCAGCAGCGCAGCTAGCGTTGGGAGCACAGATACGCAGTATTTT	CASSAASVGSTDTQYF
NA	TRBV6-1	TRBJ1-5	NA	TGTGCCAGCAGAATGAGTGGGGGGGCGGATCAGCCCCAGCATTTT	CASRMSGGADQPQHF
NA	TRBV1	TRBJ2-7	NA	TGTGCCAGCAGCACTGGGCTCGCCTGCGAGCAGTACTTC	CASSTGLACEQYF
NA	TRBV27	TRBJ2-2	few	TGTGCCAGCAGGTTACGAGCTAACACCGGGGAGCTGTTTTTT	CASRLRANTGELFF
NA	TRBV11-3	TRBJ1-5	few	TGTGCCAGCAGCTATTTGGGCAATCAGCCCCAGCATTTT	CASSYLGNQPQHF
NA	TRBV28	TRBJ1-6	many	TGTGCCAGCAGCCCGGACAGTTTTAATTCACCCCTCCACTTT	CASSPDSFNSPLHF
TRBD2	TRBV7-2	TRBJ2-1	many	TGTGCCAGCAGACTAGCGGAACCCAATGAGCAGTTCTTC	CASRLAEPNEQFF
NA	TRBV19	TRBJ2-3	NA	TGTGCCAGTAGTATAGATTCAGGGGTTGTAGATACGCAGTATTTT	CASSIDSGVVDTQYF
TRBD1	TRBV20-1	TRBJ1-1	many	TGCAGTGCTACGGGACAGGGGGGCACTGAAGCTTTCTTT	CSATGQGGTEAFF
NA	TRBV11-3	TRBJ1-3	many	TGTGCCAGCAGCTTAGTTGGCGGTTCCACCATATATTTT	CASSLVGGSTIYF
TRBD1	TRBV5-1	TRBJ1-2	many	TGCGCCAGCACGCCCCGGGACAGGGGCTATGGCTACACCTTC	CASTPRDRGYGYTF
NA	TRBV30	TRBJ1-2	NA	TGTGCCTGGAGTCTCTTAGGCCTCGCGGGGGGCTACACCTTC	CAWSLLGLAGGYTF
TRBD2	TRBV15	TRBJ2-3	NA	TGTGCCACCAGCAGAGTACCCAGCGGGGGGACAGATACGCAGTATTTT	CATSRVPSGGTDTQYF
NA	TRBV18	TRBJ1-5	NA	TGTGCCAGCTCACTAATGAGGGACCAGGCCCAGCATTTT	CASSLMRDQAQHF
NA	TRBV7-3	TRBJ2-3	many	TGTGCCAGCAGCGCCTCCCGACGCACAGATACGCAGTATTTT	CASSASRRTDTQYF
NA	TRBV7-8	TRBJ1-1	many	TGTGCCAGCAGCTTAGAAAATCCGAGGGCTGAAGCTTTCTTT	CASSLENPRAEAFF
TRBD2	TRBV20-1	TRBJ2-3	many	TGCAGTGCTAGATTCGACACGGGAGGGGATAGCACAGATACGCAGTATTTT	CSARFDTGGDSTDTQYF
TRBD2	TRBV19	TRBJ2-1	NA	TGTGCCAGTAGTTCCCGGACTAGCGATAAATACAATGAGCAGTTCTTC	CASSSRTSDKYNEQFF
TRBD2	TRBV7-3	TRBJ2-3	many	TGTGCCAGCAGCTTAGGCCTAGCGGATAGCACAGATACGCAGTATTTT	CASSLGLADSTDTQYF
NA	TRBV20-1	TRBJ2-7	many	TGCAGTGCTAGAGGGAGTATCTACGAGCAGTACTTC	CSARGSIYEQYF
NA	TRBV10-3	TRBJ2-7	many	TGTGCCATCAGTCCCTCGACAGGTTACGAGCAGTACTTC	CAISPSTGYEQYF
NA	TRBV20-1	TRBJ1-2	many	TGCAGTGCTGGATGGTTGGGTGTGGATGGCTACACCTTC	CSAGWLGVDGYTF
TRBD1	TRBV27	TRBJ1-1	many	TGTGCCAGCAGTGTGACAGGGGGTTGGGCTGAAGCTTTCTTT	CASSVTGGWAEAFF
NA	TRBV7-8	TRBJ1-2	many	TGTGCCAGCAGCTTAGTAGCGGGGGAACCTATCTATGGCTACACCTTC	CASSLVAGEPIYGYTF
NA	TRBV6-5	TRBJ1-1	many	TGTGCCAGCAACTCTTGGAACACTGAAGCTTTCTTT	CASNSWNTEAFF
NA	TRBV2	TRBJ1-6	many	TGTGCCAGCAGCGAAGGCGGTAGCTCCTATAATTCACCCCTCCACTTT	CASSEGGSSYNSPLHF